One T cell receptor (beta chain) is described in this entry. The antigen is unknown. TEMRA cells were enriched by FACS, while CD8+ and CD4+ T cells were obtained through a negative isolation that was performed magnetically. RNA amounts of about 0.45 to 1 ug underwent reverse transcription with random hexamers. Using its own MiXCR run on the immunoSEQ multiplex PCR reads, TCRdb lists one record per CDR3 protein. This table has about 150,000 distinct CDR3 sequences, 95% to 96% appearing once. The sample is drawn from a study of CD8 T cells in Susac syndrome. Across the study: Patients with Susac syndrome were therapy-naive, on corticosteroids, or on intravenous immunoglobulin alone at the time that blood was drawn.

Study results and limitations: Clonal expansion was missing from Susac syndrome CD4+ T cell repertoires.

Sample: CD4+ T cells from PBMCs. The clonotype originates from a human donor with Susac syndrome.

The CDR3 DNA is TGTGCCAGCAGCCAATACGGGACAAATGAGCAGTTCTTC. Translated, it gives CASSQYGTNEQFF. J is TRBJ2-1 and V is TRBV4-2, with a tentative D call TRBD1 (6 bases). V lost 2 bases and J 7 bases, leaving 9 bases between the germline ends. The CDR3 loop spans 13 amino acids. Germline assignment: CDR1 LGHNA and CDR2 YNFKEQ.